The rows below give T cell receptor beta chains drawn from one sample of a study of T cell repertoires in cytomegalovirus infection. In TCRdb, the reads were re-called with MiXCR into one record per CDR3 protein. The data hold approximately 630,000 distinct CDR3 sequences, with about 24% observed a single time. The material sequenced was CD8+ T cells from PBMCs. All receptors come from a human donor in good health (CMV status not recorded). Some clones in this sample may be carry-over from other donors' samples. CDR3s include the opening cysteine and the closing phenylalanine or tryptophan. A D gene is named only where the DNA matches it firmly. Size values are once, few and many counts, or a class for expanded clones, and some rows have none.

cdr3_aa: CASNSGGGGPSTDTQYF; cdr3_nt: TGTGCCAGCAACTCCGGGGGAGGGGGCCCTAGCACAGATACGCAGTATTTT; j_call: TRBJ2-3; v_call: TRBV25-1; d_call: NA; clone_size: few
cdr3_aa: CASSYGIGGAEAFF; cdr3_nt: TGTGCCAGCAGTTACGGTATCGGAGGGGCTGAAGCTTTCTTT; j_call: TRBJ1-1; v_call: TRBV6-2/TRBV6-3; d_call: NA; clone_size: few
cdr3_aa: CASSGGQSVNTGELFF; cdr3_nt: TGCGCCAGCAGCGGGGGACAGTCAGTGAACACCGGGGAGCTGTTTTTT; j_call: TRBJ2-2; v_call: TRBV5-1; d_call: TRBD1; clone_size: few
cdr3_aa: CSARSGGRRDIQYF; cdr3_nt: TGCAGTGCTAGAAGCGGGGGGCGGAGAGACATTCAGTACTTC; j_call: TRBJ2-4; v_call: TRBV20-1; d_call: TRBD2; clone_size: few
cdr3_aa: CASSEEDLTDTQYF; cdr3_nt: TGTGCCAGCAGCGAAGAGGACCTCACAGATACGCAGTATTTT; j_call: TRBJ2-3; v_call: TRBV5-5; d_call: NA; clone_size: few
cdr3_aa: CSVVGLTGANVLTF; cdr3_nt: TGCAGCGTTGTGGGACTAACTGGGGCCAACGTCCTGACTTTC; j_call: TRBJ2-6; v_call: TRBV29-1; d_call: TRBD2; clone_size: NA
cdr3_aa: CSAGSYTEAFF; cdr3_nt: TGCAGTGCGGGTAGTTACACTGAAGCTTTCTTT; j_call: TRBJ1-1; v_call: TRBV20-1; d_call: NA; clone_size: NA
cdr3_aa: CASSAGVYTEAFF; cdr3_nt: TGTGCCAGCAGTGCAGGGGTCTACACTGAAGCTTTCTTT; j_call: TRBJ1-1; v_call: TRBV12-3/TRBV12-4; d_call: NA; clone_size: NA
cdr3_aa: CASSSRNEQFF; cdr3_nt: TGTGCCAGCAGCTCACGGAATGAGCAGTTCTTC; j_call: TRBJ2-1; v_call: TRBV7-9; d_call: NA; clone_size: many
cdr3_aa: CSVEDGGRLYGYTF; cdr3_nt: TGCAGCGTTGAAGATGGAGGACGTCTCTATGGCTACACCTTC; j_call: TRBJ1-2; v_call: TRBV29-1; d_call: NA; clone_size: NA
cdr3_aa: CSARARGDSSYNSPLHF; cdr3_nt: TGCAGTGCTAGAGCGCGCGGTGACAGCTCCTATAATTCACCCCTCCACTTT; j_call: TRBJ1-6; v_call: TRBV20-1; d_call: NA; clone_size: NA
cdr3_aa: CASSQDIGLADTQYF; cdr3_nt: TGTGCCAGCAGCCAAGACATAGGGCTCGCAGATACGCAGTATTTT; j_call: TRBJ2-3; v_call: TRBV14; d_call: NA; clone_size: NA
cdr3_aa: CASSLAGRRNNEQFF; cdr3_nt: TGTGCTAGCAGCTTAGCGGGCAGACGAAACAATGAGCAGTTCTTC; j_call: TRBJ2-1; v_call: TRBV7-7; d_call: TRBD2; clone_size: many